This T cell receptor (beta chain) was sequenced in a study of T-cell memory formation after mild COVID-19. Study-wide background: Largely, the TCR clusters proved donor specific.

Study conclusions and caveats: Contracting CD4+ clones lay largely in CM and EM, with CD8+ ones residing in EMRA. There was a balanced CD4/CD8 profile in clones contracting day 15 to 85, and later expanders leaned CD4+. Pre-infection memory held some responding clones, suggesting pre-existing cross-reactive T cells responded.

This clonotype was detected ten times or more. Its cognate antigen is unknown. TCRdb reprocessed the 5' RACE reads via MiXCR and lists one record per CDR3 protein. This repertoire shows 350,000 to 400,000 distinct CDR3 sequences, roughly 21% found once; its top ten account for roughly an eighth. CDR1 is MNHEY, CDR2 SVGEGT, per germline. The CDR3 has 15 residues. The V end lost 4 bases, the J end lost 0 bases, and 13 bases lay between the germline ends. The receptor comes from an adult woman who had mild COVID-19 (a few samples of this study predate the infection). Cell type and time point are not known. Sample: PBMCs or a T cell subset sorted from them (not recorded which). The chain uses TRBV6-2 or TRBV6-3 and TRBJ2-7; D remains unclear. CDR3 in DNA: TGTGCCAGCAGTTCTTTCCTGGGCAGCTCCTACGAGCAGTACTTC. Its protein product is CASSSFLGSSYEQYF.